The next 4 T cell receptor beta chains were all read from a single sample in a study of blood T cell repertoires in COVID-19 (dated by TCRdb to 2020 to 2021). Library preparation used the immunoSEQ multiplex PCR assay. In its TCRdb copy, this immuneACCESS table keeps in-frame sequences only and misses some clones. Where compared with another copy, unresolved V genes explain less than half of these, and the others have no known cause. This sample lists fewer than 200,000 clones; roughly 85% were detected once. The ten largest clonotypes hold roughly 19% of the sample. The specimen sequenced was PBMCs or T cells enriched from blood (not recorded which). Source of these receptors: a woman in her 70s in a cohort exposed to, infected with or recovered from COVID-19 (not recorded which).

At least ten counts were recorded for this clone. J is TRBJ2-1 and V is TRBV4-1; TRBD2 aligns across 10 bases. Unmatched junction bases numbered 23, after V lost 0 bases and J lost 6 bases. Looked up from germline, CDR1 is MGHRA and CDR2 is YSYEKL. The CDR3 contains 22 residues. This CDR3 reads CASSQEILPGVPSSSGSNEQFF. The CDR3 DNA is TGCGCCAGCAGCCAAGAGATCCTCCCCGGGGTCCCGTCGTCTAGCGGGAGCAATGAGCAGTTCTTC.

The J gene is TRBJ2-1, the V gene TRBV18; TRBD2 aligns across 11 bases. The CDR3 has 15 amino acids. Looked up from germline, CDR1 is KGHSH and CDR2 is LQKENI. J gave up 7 bases and V 3 bases, and 5 bases lay outside the gene matches. The CDR3 nucleotides read TGTGCCAGCTCACCTCCGGGACTAGCGGTGAATGAGCAGTTCTTC. Translated: CASSPPGLAVNEQFF.

This clone appeared a few times. In nucleotides, the CDR3 is TGTGCCAGCAGCGGACAACAGGGGTATGGCACTGAAGCTTTCTTT. It specifies CASSGQQGYGTEAFF. V usage is TRBV9 and J usage is TRBJ1-1; 7 nucleotides align to TRBD1. The CDR3 sequence is 15 residues long. The V gene's germline CDR1 is SGDLS and CDR2 YYNGEE. Germline trimming cut 3 bases from V and 4 bases from J; bases unmatched to any gene: 9.

This rearrangement joins TRBV12-3 or TRBV12-4 to TRBJ2-1; D unresolved. Trimming shortened V by 3 bases and J by 2 bases, and 5 bases separated the two germline ends. The CDR3 is 13 amino acids. The CDR3 region is CASSFDTYNEQFF. DNA of the CDR3: TGTGCCAGCAGTTTTGACACCTACAATGAGCAGTTCTTC.